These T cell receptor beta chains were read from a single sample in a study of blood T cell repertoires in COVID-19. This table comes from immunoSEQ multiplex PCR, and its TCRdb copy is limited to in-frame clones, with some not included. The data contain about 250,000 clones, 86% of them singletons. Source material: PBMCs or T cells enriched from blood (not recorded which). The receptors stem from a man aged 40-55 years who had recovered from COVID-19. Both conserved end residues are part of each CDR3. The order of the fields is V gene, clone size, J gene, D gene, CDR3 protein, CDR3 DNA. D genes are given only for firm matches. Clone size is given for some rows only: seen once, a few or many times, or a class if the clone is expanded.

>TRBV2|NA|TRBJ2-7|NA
CASSEARLGRWGVSSYEQYF
TGTGCCAGCAGTGAAGCGCGTCTTGGTCGATGGGGGGTCAGCTCCTACGAGCAGTACTTC
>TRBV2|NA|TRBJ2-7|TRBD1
CASSLGQGEYEQYF
TGTGCCAGCAGCCTGGGACAGGGGGAATACGAGCAGTACTTC
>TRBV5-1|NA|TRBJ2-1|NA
CASSLGLRSEQFF
TGCGCCAGCAGCTTGGGACTCCGGAGTGAGCAGTTCTTC
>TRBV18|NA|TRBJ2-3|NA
CASSPLPSTQYF
TGTGCCAGCTCACCCCTTCCGTCCACGCAGTATTTT
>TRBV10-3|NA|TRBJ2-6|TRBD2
CAISGTSGGPSGANVLTF
TGTGCCATCAGTGGAACTAGCGGGGGGCCCTCTGGGGCCAACGTCCTGACTTTC
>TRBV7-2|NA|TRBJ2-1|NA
CASSLTGSSYNEQFF
TGTGCCAGCAGCTTAACCGGGAGCTCCTACAATGAGCAGTTCTTC
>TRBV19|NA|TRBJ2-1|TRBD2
CASSMGPGLYNEQFF
TGTGCCAGTAGTATGGGCCCGGGACTATACAATGAGCAGTTCTTC
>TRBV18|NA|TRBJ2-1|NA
CASSPKNGVAYNEQFF
TGTGCCAGCTCACCAAAGAACGGGGTGGCCTACAATGAGCAGTTCTTC
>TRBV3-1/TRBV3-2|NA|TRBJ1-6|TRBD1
CASSRQQGAVVSPLHF
TGTGCCAGCAGCCGACAACAGGGGGCGGTCGTTTCACCCCTCCACTTT
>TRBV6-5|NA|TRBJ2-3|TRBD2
CASSYTSSGGQDTQYF
TGTGCCAGCAGTTACACCTCTAGCGGGGGGCAAGATACGCAGTATTTT
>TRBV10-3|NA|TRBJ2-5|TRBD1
CAISLSGGDETQYF
TGTGCCATCAGTTTGTCAGGGGGCGATGAGACCCAGTACTTC
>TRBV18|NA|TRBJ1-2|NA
CASSPPLEGGGYTF
TGTGCCAGCTCACCACCTCTCGAAGGGGGTGGCTACACCTTC
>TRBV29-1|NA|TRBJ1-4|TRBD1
CSAGGSNEKLFF
TGCAGCGCAGGGGGTTCTAATGAAAAACTGTTTTTT
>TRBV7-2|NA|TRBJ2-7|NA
CAVGAGAGPSEQYF
TGTGCCGTTGGGGCGGGGGCTGGCCCGTCCGAGCAGTACTTC
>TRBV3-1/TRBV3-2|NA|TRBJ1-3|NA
CASSQAGSGNTIYF
TGTGCCAGCAGCCAAGCCGGCTCTGGAAACACCATATATTTT
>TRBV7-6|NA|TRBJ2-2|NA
CASSHLAGDNTGELFF
TGTGCCAGCAGCCACCTGGCTGGAGACAACACCGGGGAGCTGTTTTTT
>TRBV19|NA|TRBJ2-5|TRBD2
CASSIRTSGRGVEGTQYF
TGTGCCAGTAGTATCCGGACTAGCGGGAGAGGTGTTGAAGGGACCCAGTACTTC
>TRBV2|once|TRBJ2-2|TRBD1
CASRQQGAVTGELFF
TGTGCCAGCAGACAACAGGGGGCGGTCACCGGGGAGCTGTTTTTT
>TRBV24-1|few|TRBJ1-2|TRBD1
CATSENILQGPGYTF
TGTGCCACCAGTGAAAATATCCTACAGGGGCCAGGCTACACCTTC
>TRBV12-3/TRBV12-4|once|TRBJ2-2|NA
CASTPGGPGELFF
TGTGCCAGCACCCCCGGGGGTCCCGGGGAGCTGTTTTTT
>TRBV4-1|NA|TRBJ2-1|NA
CASSQEGPLGGNEQFF
TGCGCCAGCAGCCAAGAGGGACCCCTCGGAGGGAATGAGCAGTTCTTC
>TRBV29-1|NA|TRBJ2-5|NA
CSVEHGQETQYF
TGCAGCGTTGAGCACGGCCAAGAGACCCAGTACTTC
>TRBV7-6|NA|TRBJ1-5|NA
CASSFEGSNQPQHF
TGTGCCAGCAGCTTCGAGGGTAGCAATCAGCCCCAGCATTTT
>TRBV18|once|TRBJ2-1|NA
CASSPRLDEQFF
TGTGCCAGCTCACCGAGGCTTGATGAGCAGTTCTTC
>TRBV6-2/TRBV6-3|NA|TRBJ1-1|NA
CASSISDWNTEAFF
TGTGCCAGCAGTATCTCAGACTGGAACACTGAAGCTTTCTTT
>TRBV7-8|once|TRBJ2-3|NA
CASSSPRWRGNTDTQYF
TGTGCCAGCAGCTCCCCCCGCTGGCGGGGAAACACAGATACGCAGTATTTT
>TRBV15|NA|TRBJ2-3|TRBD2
CATSLAGSSDTQYF
TGTGCCACCAGTCTAGCGGGGTCCTCCGATACGCAGTATTTT
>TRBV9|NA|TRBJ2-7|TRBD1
CASSPTTGTYEQYF
TGTGCCAGCAGCCCGACGACAGGGACCTACGAGCAGTACTTC
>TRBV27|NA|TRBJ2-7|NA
CASSLNGRSYEQYF
TGTGCCAGCAGTTTAAATGGCAGGTCCTACGAGCAGTACTTC
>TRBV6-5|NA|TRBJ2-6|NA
CASSYLPGANVLTF
TGTGCCAGCAGTTACCTACCTGGGGCCAACGTCCTGACTTTC
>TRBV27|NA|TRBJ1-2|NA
CASSDKVDFGYGYTF
TGTGCCAGCAGTGATAAGGTGGACTTCGGCTATGGCTACACCTTC
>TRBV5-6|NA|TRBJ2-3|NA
CASSLRGGQHTDTQYF
TGTGCCAGCAGCTTACGTGGGGGACAACACACAGATACGCAGTATTTT
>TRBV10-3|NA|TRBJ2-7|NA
CAISESGGISYEQYF
TGTGCCATCAGTGAGTCCGGAGGGATCTCCTACGAGCAGTACTTC
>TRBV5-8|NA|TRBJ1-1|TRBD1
CASSWGQLNTEAFF
TGTGCCAGCAGCTGGGGACAGTTGAACACTGAAGCTTTCTTT
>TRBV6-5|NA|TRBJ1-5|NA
CASSWGLGGDQPQHF
TGTGCCAGCAGTTGGGGACTGGGCGGGGATCAGCCCCAGCATTTT
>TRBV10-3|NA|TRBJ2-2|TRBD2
CAIKGEGTSGMHTGELFF
TGTGCCATCAAAGGGGAGGGGACTAGCGGGATGCACACCGGGGAGCTGTTTTTT
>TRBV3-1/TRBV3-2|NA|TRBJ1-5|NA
CASSQGGQASNQPQHF
TGTGCCAGCAGCCAAGGAGGGCAGGCTAGCAATCAGCCCCAGCATTTT
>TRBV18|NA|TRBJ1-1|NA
CASSPLRGTQNTEAFF
TGTGCCAGCTCACCACTCAGGGGCACGCAGAACACTGAAGCTTTCTTT
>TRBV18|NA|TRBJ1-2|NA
CASSRSGHDYGYTF
TGTGCCAGCTCACGCTCGGGACACGACTATGGCTACACCTTC
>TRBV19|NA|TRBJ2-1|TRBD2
CASSIFVLAGRYNEQFF
TGTGCCAGTAGTATTTTCGTCTTAGCGGGGCGCTACAATGAGCAGTTCTTC
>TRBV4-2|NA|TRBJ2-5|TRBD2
CASSQDSHLTSGRDQETQYF
TGTGCCAGCAGCCAAGATAGCCATCTCACTAGCGGGAGGGATCAAGAGACCCAGTACTTC
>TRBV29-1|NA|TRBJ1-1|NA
CSAPRGAGTEAFF
TGCAGCGCCCCACGGGGGGCAGGCACTGAAGCTTTCTTT
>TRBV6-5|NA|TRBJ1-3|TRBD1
CASSYSGQGSGNTIYF
TGTGCCAGCAGTTATTCCGGACAGGGCTCTGGAAACACCATATATTTT
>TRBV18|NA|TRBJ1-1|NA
CASSGGANTEAFF
TGTGCCAGCTCGGGTGGGGCGAACACTGAAGCTTTCTTT
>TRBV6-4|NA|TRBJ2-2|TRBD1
CASSTGAGELFF
TGTGCCAGCAGTACAGGGGCCGGGGAGCTGTTTTTT
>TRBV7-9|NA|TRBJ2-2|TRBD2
CATPGIAGVGELFF
TGTGCCACCCCCGGGATAGCGGGAGTCGGGGAGCTGTTTTTT
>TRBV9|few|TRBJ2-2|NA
CASNRDSGELFF
TGTGCCAGCAACCGGGACTCCGGGGAGCTGTTTTTT
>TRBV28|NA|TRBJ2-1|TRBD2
CASSLWTEILAGGPGNEQFF
TGTGCCAGCAGTTTATGGACAGAAATACTAGCGGGAGGGCCGGGCAATGAGCAGTTCTTC
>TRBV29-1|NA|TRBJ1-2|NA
CSVDWSGPSAYGYTF
TGCAGCGTTGATTGGAGCGGGCCGAGCGCTTATGGCTACACCTTC
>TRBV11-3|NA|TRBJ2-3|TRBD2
CASSTSSGGHTDTQYF
TGTGCCAGCAGCACGTCTAGCGGGGGGCACACAGATACGCAGTATTTT
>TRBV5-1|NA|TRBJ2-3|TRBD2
CASSSLTSGSGTDTQYF
TGCGCCAGCAGCTCCCTGACTAGCGGGAGTGGCACAGATACGCAGTATTTT
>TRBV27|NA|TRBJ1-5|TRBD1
CASSWTGNQPQHF
TGTGCCAGCAGTTGGACAGGGAATCAGCCCCAGCATTTT
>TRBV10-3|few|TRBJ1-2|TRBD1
CAITRQGTHGYTF
TGTGCCATCACCCGACAGGGCACCCATGGCTACACCTTC
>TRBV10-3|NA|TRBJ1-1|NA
CAIRDGQNTEAFF
TGTGCCATCAGAGACGGACAGAACACTGAAGCTTTCTTT
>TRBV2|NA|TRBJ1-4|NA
CASSNRLGGEKLFF
TGTGCCAGCAGTAACAGGCTCGGTGGTGAAAAACTGTTTTTT
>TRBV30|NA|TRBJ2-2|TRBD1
CAWRMTSGTGFTGELFF
TGTGCCTGGAGGATGACCAGCGGGACAGGGTTTACCGGGGAGCTGTTTTTT
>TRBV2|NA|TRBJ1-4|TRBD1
CASSVTGTGPEKLFF
TGTGCCAGCAGTGTTACAGGGACAGGGCCTGAAAAACTGTTTTTT
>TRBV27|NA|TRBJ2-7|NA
CASSFLRQGLDEQYF
TGTGCCAGCAGTTTCCTCCGGCAGGGGCTTGACGAGCAGTACTTC